Below, 7 T cell receptor beta chains from the same sample are listed, as sequenced in a study of monozygotic twins with inflammatory bowel disease. For each CDR3 protein, TCRdb gives one entry from its re-call of the 5' RACE reads, without DNA. In total, the table holds roughly 200,000 distinct CDR3 sequences. Specimen: blood. These receptor sequences come from a human donor with ulcerative colitis or Crohn's disease, or a healthy co-twin of an affected twin (not recorded which).

This chain uses TRBV12-3 or TRBV12-4 with TRBJ2-1; TCRdb names TRBD2, which stays unverified in the absence of DNA. This CDR3 is 16 amino acids long. The CDR3 loop reads CASSLGGGTSLLRQFF.

The rearrangement uses TRBV20-1 and TRBJ2-1; with no DNA, the TCRdb D assignment of TRBD2 cannot be verified. CDR3 length: 15 residues. Germline V gene sequence: CDR1 DFQATT, CDR2 SNEGSKA (reference sequence). This CDR3 reads CSARDRSGAGNEQFF.

The rearrangement joins TRBV5-1 to TRBJ2-6; there is no DNA to check the TCRdb D call of TRBD1. The CDR3 has 15 amino acids. Germline-derived CDR1 and CDR2 are SGHRS and YFSETQ. The CDR3 reads CASSSTGGGANVLTF. Using reference TRBV5-1 and TRBJ2-6 for the parts outside the CDR3, the full variable domain is KAGVTQTPRYLIKTRGQQVTLSCSPISGHRSVSWYQQTPGQGLQFLFEYFSETQRNKGNFPGRFSGRQFSNSRSEMNVSTLELGDSALYLCASSSTGGGANVLTFGAGSRLTVL.

The chain is built from TRBV19 and TRBJ1-1; as DNA is missing, the TRBD1 call by TCRdb cannot be tested. Germline V gene data show CDR1 as LNHDA and CDR2 as SQIVND (reference sequence). The CDR3 spans 15 residues. CDR3 region: CASTDSGLLNTEAFF.

The chain employs TRBV12-3 or TRBV12-4 and TRBJ2-3; TCRdb calls TRBD1, which cannot be checked without DNA. CDR3 length: 15 amino acids. The CDR3 protein is CASKKAGGWVDTQYF.

CDR3 region: CASSSPYWDSPLHF. The chain employs TRBV7-2 and TRBJ1-6; TCRdb's D call, TRBD1, is unchecked because there is no DNA. The V gene's germline CDR1 is SGHTA and CDR2 FQGNSA. The CDR3 extends over 14 amino acids.

The J gene is TRBJ2-1, the V gene TRBV27. This CDR3 has 15 amino acids. Per germline, CDR1 MNHEY and CDR2 SMNVEV (reference sequence). The CDR3 is CASSLRFRSYNEQFF.